This T cell receptor (beta chain) was sequenced for a study of identical twins (dated by TCRdb to 2016 to 2017). With respect to the entire study: The study deep-sequenced TCR alpha and beta repertoires from monozygotic twins, unrelated adults of various ages and cord blood to test whether fetal clonotypes persist. To rule out contamination, the twin experiments were replicated at different times with different library preparation protocols.

Every donor in the study was a healthy Caucasian. Three pairs of female monozygotic twins, all aged about 18 to 30 years, were included in the twin cohort. Peripheral blood mononuclear cells were the source from which RNA for the TCR libraries was isolated. From the cysteine through the phenylalanine, the CDR3 covers 11 amino acids. CDR3 DNA only is kept here, 33 bases in frame from base 1. V is clipped by 3 bases and J by 7 bases, and the sequence between their germline boundaries is 7 bases long. Concerning this clonotype itself: There is no known antigen for this receptor. Base qualities are not at hand, and no much larger clone is one base apart.

Points the paper makes about the study in general: Out-of-frame TCR alpha sequences shared between twins showed an excess of low generation-probability sequences compared with coincidental sharing between unrelated individuals. In monozygotic twins, out-of-frame TCR alpha sharing was systematically underestimated by recombination models, although the models agreed with sharing between unrelated individuals. Because the same donors could not be followed over many years, the conclusions relied on cross-sectional statistical analysis. The excess sharing between twins in beta out-of-frame sequences was weaker because fewer shared sequences reduced the signal-to-noise ratio. Abundant cord blood beta clonotypes had fewer insertions, young adult naive repertoires showed a similar but weaker trend, and memory repertoires showed no such trend. Zero-insertion analyses could be partly confounded by invariant T cells such as MAIT and iNKT, though diverse VJ usage argued against such confounding for most clonotypes.

The protocol used for the library was 5' RACE. The data were produced on an Illumina HiSeq 2000. Template switching introduced a universal primer binding site; the final cDNA contained a unique molecular identifier, enabling accurate counting of TCR cDNA molecules. Specific primers in the conserved constant-segment region were used to synthesize first-strand cDNA for the TCR alpha and beta chains. To control for contamination, every cDNA library was double barcoded, receiving both a SMART-Mk sample barcode and Illumina barcodes. TruSeq adapter sequences, together with Illumina sample barcodes, were added in two successive PCR steps. The Illumina HiSeq platform was used with custom primers to sequence TCR alpha and beta cDNA libraries. From the authors' description of their analysis: MiGEC was used to process raw reads and extract unique molecular identifiers, and MiXCR was used to find CDR3 positions. Recombination models were inferred per individual with the repgenHMM and IGoR tools using an EM algorithm. The analysis of shared clonotypes was done with the tcR package in R, with sharing normalized by the product of cloneset sizes. Out-of-frame nonproductive sequences were analyzed to study raw recombination free of thymic and clonal selection effects. The raw public data were reprocessed by TCRdb itself: fastp quality trimming at Q25, MiXCR clonotype calling, in-frame beta chains only. Every entry covers one CDR3 protein and lists the most common genes and DNA from its rows. These V and J calls derive from TCRdb rather than the authors' analysis. The sample contains hundreds of thousands of distinct CDR3 sequences, 8.5% to 9% of them found a single time. The ten top clones hold approximately 0.94% of the sample.

The sample was also linked to a second study, of yellow fever vaccine responses in identical twins. In that second paper, the authors write: According to the authors, the vaccine-induced T cell response in identical twins seemed to be partly convergent and partly specific to each individual. Focusing on identical twins, the study followed the T cell clones that responded to the vaccine, and did so with precision.

The receptor's source is a woman under 30 in good health. This chain is built from TRBV12-3 or TRBV12-4 and TRBJ2-7; the D gene is possibly TRBD2, with 5 bases matching. The specimen was PBMCs. The DNA sequence is given as TGTGCCAGCAGTTTTAAGCGGGAGCAGTACTTC. This translates into CASSFKREQYF.